These 26 T cell receptor beta chains were sequenced from one sample in a study of circulating and synovial CD4+ cells in juvenile arthritis. Only in-frame clones appear in the TCRdb table, and some are missing; sequencing was by immunoSEQ multiplex PCR. The sample yields thousands of clones, roughly 80% seen once. The source material was CD4+ T cells from synovial fluid. These receptors all come from a human donor with juvenile idiopathic arthritis.

The chain carries TRBV5-4 and TRBJ1-4; a possible D gene is TRBD1 (6 bases). The germline V gene encodes CDR1 SGHNT and CDR2 YYREEE (reference sequence). Trimming took 0 bases from V and 5 from J, leaving 8 bases between them. The CDR3 is made up of 14 amino acids. As DNA, the CDR3 is TGTGCCAGCAGCTTGGGGCAGGGGAATGAAAAACTGTTTTTT. This encodes CASSLGQGNEKLFF.

Turning to this clone: The junction departs from germline at one end; a sequencing error may be responsible. This sequence joins TRBV5-4 and TRBJ2-7; 7 nucleotides match TRBD2. The CDR3 spans 15 residues. Germline V gives CDR1 SGHNT, CDR2 YYREEE (reference sequence). The DNA for the CDR3 is TGTGCCAGCAGCTTGGACAGTAGACCTTCGGAGCGGGGTTGTTTC. This gives the protein CASSLDSRPSERGCF. The complete variable domain, with remaining parts taken from reference TRBV5-4 and TRBJ2-7, reads ETGVTQSPTHLIKTRGQQVTLRCSSQSGHNTVSWYQQALGQGPQFIFQYYREEENGRGNFPPRFSGLQFPNYSSELNVNALELDDSALYLCASSLDSRPSERGCFGPGTRLTVT.

The rearrangement uses TRBV28 and TRBJ2-5; D remains unclear. The CDR3 length is 13 residues. Germline V lookup: CDR1 MDHEN, CDR2 SYDVKM. V shed 5 bases and J shed 8 bases, with 15 bases lying between them. CDR3 region: CASSQRQPSTQYF. The CDR3 region has the DNA TGTGCCAGCAGTCAACGACAACCGAGCACCCAGTACTTC.

The V call is TRBV28, the J call TRBJ1-5; 11 bases map to TRBD1. The CDR3 is 15 residues long. Germline values: CDR1 MDHEN, CDR2 SYDVKM. The V and J ends lost 6 bases and 10 bases, in that order; junction bases with no gene match: 11. CDR3 loop: CASSLPGQGALPQHF. In DNA, the CDR3 is TGTGCCAGCAGCCTCCCCGGACAGGGGGCTCTACCCCAGCATTTT.

Of note for this clone: Compared with germline, one end of the junction differs, possibly owing to a read error. This rearrangement joins TRBV7-7 to TRBJ2-7, with 9 bases aligning to TRBD2. The V gene's germline CDR1 is SSHAT and CDR2 FNYEAQ (reference sequence). The CDR3 loop spans 13 amino acids. The CDR3 sequence: CASSPSGGYEQYF. The CDR3 DNA reads as TGTGCTAGCAGCCCCAGCGGGGGGTACGAGCAGTACTTC.

In this sample, this clone turned up once. The V and J genes are TRBV7-2 and TRBJ2-5; 12 bases agree with TRBD2. The J segment lost 4 bases and the V segment lost 4 bases, leaving 4 bases of the junction unmatched. CDR3 size: 15 residues. Germline assignment: CDR1 SGHTA and CDR2 FQGNSA. The CDR3 here is CASSSRTSGVETQYF. CDR3 coding DNA: TGTGCCAGCAGCTCCAGGACTAGCGGGGTAGAGACCCAGTACTTC.

J is TRBJ1-3 and V is TRBV7-3; the D gene is possibly TRBD1 (6 bases). V dropped 0 bases and J dropped 4 bases, with 10 bases sitting between them. Germline-derived CDR1 and CDR2 are SGHTA and FQGTGA. This CDR3 contains 15 residues. The CDR3 here is CASSLTGAGGNTIYF. DNA for the CDR3: TGTGCCAGCAGCTTAACGGGGGCAGGAGGAAACACCATATATTTT. The full variable domain, with the rest looked up from reference TRBV7-3 and TRBJ1-3, is GAGVSQTPSNKVTEKGKYVELRCDPISGHTALYWYRQSLGQGPEFLIYFQGTGAADDSGLPNDRFFAVRPEGSVSTLKIQRTERGDSAVYLCASSLTGAGGNTIYFGEGSWLTVV.

The rearrangement uses TRBV7-6 and TRBJ2-3, with 15 bases fitting TRBD2. The CDR3 has 19 amino acids. Per the germline V gene, CDR1 is SGHVS and CDR2 is FNYEAQ. V gave up 4 bases and J gave up 5 bases; unmatched junction bases: 13. The CDR3 here is CASSSQQGLAGGRRDTQYF. As DNA, the CDR3 is TGTGCCAGCAGCTCGCAACAGGGACTAGCGGGGGGAAGGAGAGATACGCAGTATTTT.

The V call is TRBV4-1, the J call TRBJ2-5, with D maybe TRBD2 (5 bases). V was cut by 5 bases and J by 2 bases, with 15 bases left in between. CDR1 MGHRA and CDR2 YSYEKL come from the germline V gene. The CDR3 consists of 15 residues. The DNA for the CDR3 is TGCGCCAGCAGCACTGGACGGGGTTTTCAAGAGACCCAGTACTTC. Protein sequence: CASSTGRGFQETQYF.

The V and J genes are TRBV5-4 and TRBJ2-7; 7 nucleotides match TRBD1. The germline V gene encodes CDR1 SGHNT and CDR2 YYREEE (reference sequence). The length of the CDR3 is 14 residues. After removal of 2 bases from V and 2 bases from J, the junction contained 4 bases not matched to a gene. Here the CDR3 DNA reads TGTGCCAGCAGCTTCGACAGGGCTGCCTACGAGCAGTACTTC. It translates to CASSFDRAAYEQYF. Drawing the rest from reference TRBV5-4 and TRBJ2-7, the complete variable domain is ETGVTQSPTHLIKTRGQQVTLRCSSQSGHNTVSWYQQALGQGPQFIFQYYREEENGRGNFPPRFSGLQFPNYSSELNVNALELDDSALYLCASSFDRAAYEQYFGPGTRLTVT.

The chain uses TRBV28 and TRBJ2-5; 7 bases line up with TRBD2. CDR3 length: 14 amino acids. Trimming took 4 bases from V and 4 from J; bases not matched to a gene: 6. The germline V gene has CDR1 MDHEN and CDR2 SYDVKM. The CDR3 DNA follows: TGTGCCAGCAGTTCACGGACTAGACGAGAGACCCAGTACTTC. It codes for CASSSRTRRETQYF.

V and J are TRBV30 and TRBJ1-2; the match to TRBD1 covers 7 bases. Germline V gives CDR1 GTSNPN, CDR2 SVGIG (reference sequence). The V gene end was trimmed by 0 bases and the J gene end by 8 bases; junction bases not matched to a gene: 15. This CDR3 spans 16 amino acids. CDR3 coding DNA: TGTGCCTGGAGTGTACTAGGGACAGCCATAAGTCTAGGCTACACCTTC. It is translated as CAWSVLGTAISLGYTF.

The rearrangement uses TRBV5-6 and TRBJ2-7; 10 bases fit TRBD2. Germline loops: CDR1 SGHDT, CDR2 YYEEEE. Trimming removed 4 bases from V and 0 bases from J; junction bases left unmatched: 7. The CDR3 contains 16 residues. The CDR3 reads CASSGRTSGSSYEQYF. CDR3 DNA sequence: TGTGCCAGCAGCGGACGGACTAGCGGCAGCTCCTACGAGCAGTACTTC.

The chain links TRBV20-1 to TRBJ2-5, with a tentative D call TRBD2 (5 bases). The ends were cut back, 3 bases at V and 7 bases at J, with 9 bases in the middle. CDR3 size: 11 residues. Germline loops: CDR1 DFQATT, CDR2 SNEGSKA (reference sequence). The CDR3 DNA reads TGCAGTGCTAGGAGGGCCGGGACCCAGTACTTC. Encoded protein: CSARRAGTQYF.

The chain employs TRBV5-1 and TRBJ2-5; D is unresolved. The J call may be wrong; the DNA end is better matched by TRBJ2-7. From germline, CDR1 is SGHRS and CDR2 YFSETQ. There are 11 residues in the CDR3. Here the CDR3 DNA reads TGCGCCAGCAGCTTACACTACGAGCAGTACTTC. This translates into CASSLHYEQYF.

The rearrangement joins TRBV6-5 to TRBJ1-5; D is undetermined. Trimming took off 1 base at V and 3 bases at J, with 7 bases between the two ends. CDR1 is MNHEY, CDR2 SVGAGI, per germline. The length of the CDR3 is 14 residues. CDR3 region: CASSYLGPNQPQHF. The CDR3 DNA reads TGTGCCAGCAGTTACTTGGGCCCCAATCAGCCCCAGCATTTT.

The rearrangement links TRBV30 to TRBJ1-2; weak D call: TRBD1 (5 bases). The CDR3 is 15 residues long. V dropped 3 bases and J dropped 7 bases, with 21 bases sitting between them. Germline CDR1 reads GTSNPN; CDR2 reads SVGIG (reference sequence). DNA of the CDR3: TGTGCCTGGAGGAGGCGGGGGGTCGAGGAGGGTGGCTACACCTTC. Protein: CAWRRRGVEEGGYTF.

The chain couples TRBV20-1 to TRBJ1-2, with D perhaps TRBD1 (5 bases). The V end lost 5 bases, the J end lost 8 bases, and 12 bases lay between the germline ends. The germline V gene encodes CDR1 DFQATT and CDR2 SNEGSKA (reference sequence). The CDR3 consists of 11 residues. The CDR3 loop is CSAPTGEGYTF. The CDR3 nucleotides read TGCAGTGCTCCCACGGGGGAGGGCTACACCTTC.

In this sample, this clone turned up a few times. The chain carries TRBV2 and TRBJ1-1; D is undetermined. V dropped 7 bases and J dropped 1 base, with 13 bases sitting between them. CDR1 and CDR2 (germline): SNHLY, FYNNEI. The CDR3 runs to 14 residues. CDR3 region: CASMKENTNTEAFF. The DNA of the CDR3 is TGTGCCAGCATGAAGGAGAACACGAACACTGAAGCTTTCTTT. The complete variable domain, with remaining parts taken from reference TRBV2 and TRBJ1-1, reads EPEVTQTPSHQVTQMGQEVILRCVPISNHLYFYWYRQILGQKVEFLVSFYNNEISEKSEIFDDQFSVERPDGSNFTLKIRSTKLEDSAMYFCASMKENTNTEAFFGQGTRLTVV.

The V gene is TRBV29-1, the J gene TRBJ2-7; tentatively, D is TRBD1 (5 bases). The CDR3 spans 13 residues. Germline CDR1 is SQVTM and CDR2 is ANQGSEA. The V gene lost 6 bases and the J gene lost 9 bases, with 21 bases spanning the gap. The CDR3 coding sequence is TGCAGCGTGGAGACAGTACCCAACGGCGGGCAGTACTTC. This sequence encodes CSVETVPNGGQYF.

This rearrangement joins TRBV7-9 to TRBJ2-6, with 8 bases aligning to TRBD1. The CDR3 has 19 amino acids. Germline assignment: CDR1 SEHNR and CDR2 FQNEAQ (reference sequence). The V segment lost 1 base and the J segment 4 bases; nucleotides outside the gene matches: 12. The CDR3 is CASSLGPSGTGPGANVLTF. The DNA of the CDR3 is TGTGCCAGCAGCTTAGGTCCCTCCGGGACAGGACCCGGGGCCAACGTCCTGACTTTC.

This clone was counted a few times. CDR3 loop: CASSLGGGNTIYF. The CDR3 nucleotides are TGTGCCAGCAGCTTGGGAGGGGGTAACACCATATATTTT. This chain joins TRBV5-6 and TRBJ1-3, with D tentatively TRBD1 (6 bases). V shed 0 bases and J shed 7 bases, with 8 bases lying between them. In germline, CDR1 is SGHDT, CDR2 YYEEEE. CDR3 length equals 13 residues.

V usage is TRBV15 and J usage is TRBJ1-3; D uncertain. Germline V lookup: CDR1 LNHNV, CDR2 YYDKDF (reference sequence). The CDR3 consists of 14 residues. V was pared by 9 bases and J by 0 bases, with 12 bases between. The CDR3 region has the DNA TGTGCCACGAGAGGGTCGACCTCTGGAAACACCATATATTTT. Protein product: CATRGSTSGNTIYF. Combining the CDR3 with reference TRBV15 and TRBJ1-3 gives the whole variable domain DAMVIQNPRYQVTQFGKPVTLSCSQTLNHNVMYWYQQKSSQAPKLLFHYYDKDFNNEADTPDNFQSRRPNTSFCFLDIRSPGLGDTAMYLCATRGSTSGNTIYFGEGSWLTVV.

V usage is TRBV29-1 and J usage is TRBJ2-7; tentatively, D is TRBD1 (6 bases). The CDR3 has 12 amino acids. Germline CDR1 SQVTM, CDR2 ANQGSEA. Between the trimmed V and J ends, which lost 2 bases and 3 bases, there was a span of 8 bases. CDR3 amino acids: CSVETGSYEQYF. CDR3 nucleotides: TGCAGCGTTGAAACAGGGAGCTACGAGCAGTACTTC.

The rearrangement joins TRBV7-7 to TRBJ2-5, with unresolved D. V dropped 1 base and J dropped 3 bases, with 9 bases sitting between them. This CDR3 is 14 amino acids long. Germline V gene lookup returns CDR1 SSHAT and CDR2 FNYEAQ (reference sequence). The DNA of the CDR3 is TGTGCCAGCAGCTTAGACGGTAGAAAAGAGACCCAGTACTTC. Its translation: CASSLDGRKETQYF.

CDR3 in DNA: TGTGCCAGCAGTACAGGGTATGCGACTAATGAAAAACTGTTTTTT. Encoded protein: CASSTGYATNEKLFF. The V call is TRBV2, the J call TRBJ1-4; a possible D gene is TRBD1 (6 bases). Germline V gene data show CDR1 as SNHLY and CDR2 as FYNNEI. The germline V and J ends were trimmed by 5 bases and 2 bases, with 12 bases remaining between them. The CDR3 contains 15 residues.